This TCR beta chain was captured by sequencing in a study of shared clonotypes between healthy human individuals. Of note for this clone: Its antigen is unidentified.

Findings and caveats of the study: Non-shared clonotypes had lower generation probabilities than those shared by all four donors.

Samples underwent the assay at deep level. Using immunoSEQ multiplex PCR, the repertoire was profiled, and TCRdb retains in-frame clones only, with some absent. The table shows over a million clones, with about 70% occurring only once. The specimen sequenced was memory CD4+ T cells sorted from blood. Subset: CD45RA-negative fraction. The TCR was taken from a man between 18 and 29 years old in good health.

The CDR3 region has the DNA TGTGCCTGGATGAACAGGGTGGACACTGAAGCTTTCTTT. Residues: CAWMNRVDTEAFF. The chain joins TRBV30 to TRBJ1-1; maybe TRBD1 (6 bases). CDR1 and CDR2 (germline): GTSNPN, SVGIG (reference sequence). V lost 4 bases and J lost 3, with 12 bases in between. The CDR3 is 13 amino acids.